Reported below is one TCR beta chain. Its antigen is unknown. Some clones are missing from TCRdb's copy, which holds only in-frame ones; the method was immunoSEQ multiplex PCR. This table has 300,000 to 500,000 clones, about 88% appearing once. The treatment was: around 19 received Ad26.COV2.S at low or high dose, single or two shots; roughly five received placebo; per-sample allocation not given. Samples analyzed were those drawn on day 63 after the first vaccine or placebo injection. The source of the sample is a study of Ad26.COV2.S vaccination and SARS-CoV-2 variants. Study-level information: The trial was COV1001 and the donor's arm was Ad26.COV2.S. Intramuscular Ad26.COV2.S doses were given once or twice, 56 days apart.

The CDR3 length is 16 residues. CDR1 is KGHSH and CDR2 is LQKENI in the germline V gene. V was cut by 0 bases and J by 7 bases, with 19 bases left in between. Study conclusions and caveats: Vaccinated and placebo-treated recipients had similar non-spike TCR breadth.

V is TRBV18 and J is TRBJ2-7; TRBD2 is a possible D gene (6 bases). The sequence was obtained from a person between 18 and 65 years old who received the Ad26.COV2.S COVID-19 vaccine or a placebo. The sample in question was peripheral blood, obtained in a trial of Ad26.COV2.S vaccine versus placebo. CDR3 DNA sequence: TGTGCCAGCTCACCACCGGGGGGACTCCCGGCTGGAGAGCAGTACTTC. It encodes CASSPPGGLPAGEQYF.